This T cell receptor beta chain was sequenced for a study of T cells after yellow fever vaccination. MiXCR, run by TCRdb on the 5' RACE reads, gives a single entry per CDR3 protein. The table shows 150,000 to 200,000 distinct CDR3 sequences, with 8% to 13% occurring only once. Germline CDR1 and CDR2: MNHEY and SMNVEV (reference sequence). The CDR3 totals 17 residues. V was clipped by 0 bases and J by 2 bases; unmatched bases: 1. This clonotype was seen more than once but under ten times. The receptor's source is a man aged 18 to 29 who received the YFV17D yellow fever vaccine. Sequenced here: CD8+ T cells sorted from PBMCs, sampled 15 days after the yellow fever booster vaccination. This chain links TRBV27 with TRBJ1-6; 10 bases align to TRBD1. Here the CDR3 reads CASSLSTGGAYNSPLHF. Here the CDR3 DNA reads TGTGCCAGCAGTTTATCGACAGGGGGCGCCTATAATTCACCCCTCCACTTT.